One sample yielded the 12 T cell receptor beta chains listed below, sequenced in a study of regulatory T cells in long-lasting Graves disease. Building the TCR beta libraries relied on iRepertoire HTBI primers, and CDR3 regions underwent Arm-PCR. TCRdb fed the multiplex PCR reads into MiXCR, producing one record per CDR3 protein. The table has about 530,000 distinct CDR3 sequences, about 15% seen once; the top ten hold just under 25%. The time point is: newly diagnosed GD, antithyroid drugs for less than 3 months. From PBMCs, RNA was extracted and then used to make the TCR library. The sample was also linked to a second study, of T cells in Graves' hyperthyroidism and ophthalmopathy.

The sample was peripheral blood mononuclear cells (PBMCs), taken at new diagnosis, from a patient treated with antithyroid drugs. These receptors all stem from a woman aged 35-60 years with Graves disease.

The sample holds many counts of this clonotype. J is TRBJ1-1 and V is TRBV5-1; possible D gene TRBD1, 5 bases. Between the trimmed V and J ends, which lost 4 bases and 1 base, there was a span of 8 bases. Germline V gene data show CDR1 as SGHRS and CDR2 as YFSETQ. The CDR3 has 13 residues. CDR3 residues: CASSAGKNTEAFF. CDR3 nucleotide sequence: TGCGCCAGCAGCGCAGGGAAGAACACTGAAGCTTTCTTT.

This clonotype was seen at least ten times. This chain joins TRBV7-6 and TRBJ2-7; D remains unclear. The germline gives CDR1 SGHVS, CDR2 FNYEAQ. The CDR3 covers 15 residues. With 4 bases removed from V and 2 bases from J, the gap between germline ends came to 15 bases. As DNA, the CDR3 is TGTGCCAGCAGCTCCCTCCCAGGTCCTACCTACGAGCAGTACTTC. Translated, it gives CASSSLPGPTYEQYF.

This clonotype was seen ten or more times. The V and J genes are TRBV29-1 and TRBJ2-5; TRBD2 aligns across 9 bases. The J segment lost 2 bases and the V segment lost 7 bases, leaving 11 bases of the junction unmatched. Germline lookup yields CDR1 SQVTM and CDR2 ANQGSEA. This CDR3 spans 15 amino acids. This CDR3 reads CSATGLAGIQETQYF. The CDR3 region has the DNA TGCAGCGCCACCGGGCTAGCGGGGATTCAAGAGACCCAGTACTTC.

There are many counts of this clonotype. V and J are TRBV2 and TRBJ1-1; 7 bases map to TRBD1. The CDR3 consists of 13 residues. Germline lookup yields CDR1 SNHLY and CDR2 FYNNEI. The junction had 9 bases not matched to a gene; V was cut back by 6 bases and J by 8 bases. Written as DNA, the CDR3 is TGTGCCAGCAGCCTCACAAAAGGGGGCGAAGCTTTCTTT. Amino acid sequence: CASSLTKGGEAFF.

The chain has TRBV4-1 and TRBJ2-1; D might be TRBD2 (5 bases). V was shortened by 2 bases and J by 0 bases, with 11 bases between the two germline ends. CDR1 and CDR2 (germline): MGHRA, YSYEKL. This CDR3 region has 16 residues. This CDR3 is CASSQLLAISYNEQFF. The CDR3 nucleotides are TGCGCCAGCAGCCAACTTCTAGCAATCTCCTACAATGAGCAGTTCTTC.

The chain combines TRBV7-9 with TRBJ1-6; the match to TRBD1 covers 7 bases. The CDR3 runs 14 residues. From germline, CDR1 is SEHNR and CDR2 FQNEAQ (reference sequence). V was pared by 6 bases and J by 10 bases, with 9 bases of the junction left unmatched. CDR3 DNA sequence: TGTGCCAGCAGGGAACAGGGGCCTACGTCACCCCTCCACTTT. Protein sequence: CASREQGPTSPLHF. The full variable domain, rest sourced from reference TRBV7-9 and TRBJ1-6, is DTGVSQNPRHKITKRGQNVTFRCDPISEHNRLYWYRQTLGQGPEFLTYFQNEAQLEKSRLLSDRFSAERPKGSFSTLEIQRTEQGDSAMYLCASREQGPTSPLHFGNGTRLTVT.

This clonotype has ten or more counts. V and J are TRBV14 and TRBJ1-1, with 8 bases lining up with TRBD1. This CDR3 spans 15 amino acids. Trimming cost V 4 bases and J 3 bases; bases outside gene matches: 7. Germline CDR1 and CDR2: SGHDN and FVKESK. DNA for the CDR3: TGTGCCAGCAGCCCGACAGGGGTTGTTGACACTGAAGCTTTCTTT. It encodes CASSPTGVVDTEAFF.

In its sample, this clonotype was seen many times. For the CDR3, the DNA is TGTGCCAGCAGCCGGACCGCCGGACACAGATACGAGCAGTACTTC. Protein: CASSRTAGHRYEQYF. The chain carries TRBV3-1 and TRBJ2-7; TRBD1 might be the D (5 bases). Germline V gene data show CDR1 as LGHDT and CDR2 as YNNKEL (reference sequence). The CDR3 spans 15 residues. V lost 4 bases to trimming and J lost 4 bases, with 17 bases between them.

V and J are TRBV4-2 and TRBJ2-5; 9 bases are shared with TRBD2. The germline CDR1 and CDR2 sequences are LGHNA and YNFKEQ. V trimming: 0 bases; J trimming: 1 base; junction bases outside the gene matches: 0. The CDR3 extends over 15 amino acids. The CDR3 DNA reads as TGTGCCAGCAGCCAAGAGCGGGGGGGCCAAGAGACCCAGTACTTC. It is translated as CASSQERGGQETQYF.

This clonotype has a handful of counts. The chain combines TRBV27 with TRBJ2-7; 8 bases are a match to TRBD1. V lost 5 bases, J lost 3 bases, and 6 bases stayed unmatched. The CDR3 spans 14 residues. The germline V gene has CDR1 MNHEY and CDR2 SMNVEV (reference sequence). The CDR3 region has the DNA TGTGCCAGCAGTCTGGGACAGGCGGACTACGAGCAGTACTTC. The encoded protein is CASSLGQADYEQYF.

This clonotype was observed a few times. The chain links TRBV3-1 to TRBJ2-6; perhaps D is TRBD1 or TRBD2 (5 bases each). The length of the CDR3 is 20 residues. V lost 1 base and J 0 bases, leaving 19 bases between the germline ends. CDR1 and CDR2 from the germline V gene are LGHDT and YNNKEL (reference sequence). As DNA, the CDR3 is TGTGCCAGCAGCCAAGTTGGACCGGGACGGGAAAGCTCTGGGGCCAACGTCCTGACTTTC. This gives the protein CASSQVGPGRESSGANVLTF.

This clonotype has ten or more counts. The chain is built from TRBV28 and TRBJ2-7, with D maybe TRBD1 (6 bases). Germline CDR1 MDHEN, CDR2 SYDVKM. V was pared by 9 bases and J by 2 bases, with 14 bases between. The CDR3 totals 13 residues. The CDR3 here is CASSRQEPYEQYF. The CDR3 DNA is TGTGCCAGTTCCCGACAGGAGCCCTACGAGCAGTACTTC. The variable domain in full, completed from reference TRBV28 and TRBJ2-7, reads DVKVTQSSRYLVKRTGEKVFLECVQDMDHENMFWYRQDPGLGLRLIYFSYDVKMKEKGDIPEGYSVSREKKERFSLILESASTNQTSMYLCASSRQEPYEQYFGPGTRLTVT.